This TCR beta chain was sequenced for a study of blood T cells in healthy people across ages. Every donor gave 8.5 to 10 milliliters of peripheral blood. The second PCR ran about 7 to 12 cycles with a sample-barcoded 5' primer and J-beta primers. Every single cDNA molecule received a tag from a template-switch adaptor with 12 random nucleotides. Researchers report that each sample yielded at least 3 million CDR3-containing paired-end reads. From the 5' RACE reads, TCRdb called clonotypes with MiXCR, one entry per CDR3 protein. The table includes 850,000 to 1,100,000 distinct CDR3 sequences, around two fifths detected once. V was cut by 4 bases and J by 4 bases, with 11 bases left in between. The germline gives CDR1 SGDLS, CDR2 YYNGEE. The CDR3 covers 13 residues.

The sequence was collected from a man between 18 and 29 years old in good health. V is TRBV9 and J is TRBJ1-1; D unclear. The sequenced material came from blood. For the CDR3, the DNA is TGTGCCAGCAGCTCCCCCTCACGCACTGAAGCTTTCTTT. The encoded protein is CASSSPSRTEAFF.